A single sample gave rise to the 17 T cell receptor beta chains below, sequenced in a study of T cells in Graves' hyperthyroidism and ophthalmopathy. Amplified regions were TCR beta CDR3 sequences from RNA transcripts. First-round RT-PCR targeting the TCR CDR3 was performed with the HTBI primer set. A single record per CDR3 protein comes from TCRdb applying MiXCR to the multiplex PCR reads. The profile covers roughly 93,000 distinct CDR3 sequences, with around 40% appearing a single time and more than 8.5% taken by the ten largest. The sample comprised peripheral blood or thyroid tissue (not recorded which). These receptors were collected from a woman in her 30s with Graves' hyperthyroidism.

Regarding this clonotype: No conserved phenylalanine or tryptophan is present at the end of the CDR3, so a read error is the likely explanation. This chain uses TRBV7-2 with TRBJ2-7; the D gene could be TRBD1 or TRBD2 (6 bases each). Germline V gene data show CDR1 as SGHTA and CDR2 as FQGNSA. This CDR3 comprises 15 residues. The CDR3, as DNA: TGTGCCTGCAGCGGAGAACTAGGAGGGGGTTACGAGCAGTACCTC. Translated, it gives CACSGELGGGYEQYL.

In this sample, this clonotype turned up a few times. The CDR3 loop is CASSLIALSSYEQYF. CDR3 nucleotides: TGTGCCAGCAGTTTAATCGCTCTGAGCTCCTACGAGCAGTACTTC. This chain joins TRBV28 and TRBJ2-7; D ambiguous. Trimming cost V 2 bases and J 0 bases, with 11 bases left between them. The CDR3 loop spans 15 amino acids. Germline lookup yields CDR1 MDHEN and CDR2 SYDVKM.

Concerning this clonotype itself: A junction end diverges from the germline sequence, so it may reflect a read error. J is TRBJ1-1 and V is TRBV7-9, with 9 bases fitting TRBD1. This CDR3 spans 14 amino acids. Germline CDR1 is SEHNR and CDR2 is FQNEAQ (reference sequence). In DNA, the CDR3 is TGTGCCAGCAGCTCGAAAACAGGGGGCACTGGAGCTTTCTTT. Translated: CASSSKTGGTGAFF.

This chain uses TRBV29-1 with TRBJ1-4; D gene uncertain. CDR3 length: 10 residues. Trimming removed 8 bases at V and 8 bases at J, with 9 bases between. From germline, CDR1 is SQVTM and CDR2 ANQGSEA. CDR3 protein: CSLDREKLFF. In nucleotides, the CDR3 is TGCAGCTTAGACCGGGAAAAACTGTTTTTT.

The chain employs TRBV7-9 and TRBJ2-5; the D gene is possibly TRBD1 (5 bases). CDR3 length equals 12 residues. Germline lookup yields CDR1 SEHNR and CDR2 FQNEAQ (reference sequence). V lost 10 bases and J lost 9, with 18 bases in between. CDR3 in amino acids: CAIQGGNQPQYF. CDR3 nucleotides: TGTGCCATTCAGGGCGGCAATCAGCCCCAGTACTTC.

There are a few counts of this clonotype. The chain carries TRBV7-2 and TRBJ1-1; 8 nucleotides align to TRBD1. This CDR3 has 14 amino acids. The junction had 6 bases not matched to a gene; V was cut back by 5 bases and J by 4 bases. CDR1 SGHTA and CDR2 FQGNSA come from the germline V gene. The CDR3 coding sequence is TGTGCCAGCAGCATAAGGACAGGGACCACTGAAGCTTTCTTT. Protein product: CASSIRTGTTEAFF.

In this sample, this clonotype turned up many times. The V gene is TRBV6-5, the J gene TRBJ2-5; 10 bases align to TRBD1. CDR3 length: 14 amino acids. The J segment lost 4 bases and the V segment lost 5 bases, leaving 4 bases of the junction unmatched. The germline V gene encodes CDR1 MNHEY and CDR2 SVGAGI. CDR3 in DNA: TGTGCCAGCAGTACCCGGACAGGGGGAGAGACCCAGTACTTC. It codes for CASSTRTGGETQYF.

The rearrangement joins TRBV20-1 to TRBJ1-1; 9 positions agree with TRBD1. Germline values: CDR1 DFQATT, CDR2 SNEGSKA (reference sequence). The CDR3 runs to 14 residues. V trimming: 3 bases; J trimming: 1 base; junction bases outside the gene matches: 3. CDR3 loop: CSASPGQGNTEAFF. The CDR3 bases are TGCAGTGCTAGCCCGGGACAGGGGAACACTGAAGCTTTCTTT.

This clonotype was detected only once. The rearrangement links TRBV7-4 to TRBJ1-1; 12 bases match TRBD1. Trimming at V came to 4 bases and at J to 5 bases, leaving 8 bases not matched to a gene. CDR3 length: 16 amino acids. Germline CDR1 reads SGHVT; CDR2 reads SQSDAQ. The CDR3 sequence is CASSSGTGGKGTEAFF. The DNA for the CDR3 is TGTGCCAGCAGCTCCGGGACAGGGGGCAAAGGGACTGAAGCTTTCTTT.

This clonotype was detected a few times. This sequence joins TRBV15 and TRBJ2-7, with D tentatively TRBD2 (6 bases). V dropped 0 bases and J dropped 1 base, with 10 bases sitting between them. Germline V gene sequence: CDR1 LNHNV, CDR2 YYDKDF (reference sequence). This CDR3 is built from 15 residues. The CDR3 spells CATSRDRGDSYEQYF. CDR3 DNA sequence: TGTGCCACCAGCAGAGATCGCGGGGATTCCTACGAGCAGTACTTC.

This clonotype was found a few times. Just one base apart from a much larger clone, this may be a read error. The chain carries TRBV5-1 and TRBJ1-1; D uncertain. Germline V lookup: CDR1 SGHRS, CDR2 YFSETQ. This CDR3 contains 14 residues. CDR3 DNA: TGCGCCGGCAGCTTGGATGGCCAGAACACTGAAGCTTTCTTT. Protein: CAGSLDGQNTEAFF.

This clonotype was counted at least ten times. The chain links TRBV10-3 to TRBJ2-2; 8 nucleotides agree with TRBD1. The CDR3 sequence is 15 residues long. Germline-derived CDR1 and CDR2 are ENHRY and SYGVKD. Losses at the gene ends were 8 bases for V and 3 bases for J; bases not matched to a gene: 8. The chain's CDR3 is CAIRKDRVDTGELFF. CDR3 DNA sequence: TGTGCCATCCGTAAGGACAGGGTCGACACCGGGGAGCTGTTTTTT.

With regard to this clonotype: The junction does not match germline at one end; this may be a read error. V and J are TRBV11-3 and TRBJ2-5; TRBD2 is a possible D gene (7 bases). Germline lookup yields CDR1 SGHNT and CDR2 YENEEA. This CDR3 has 16 amino acids. CDR3 coding DNA: TGCGCCAGCAGCCAAGACCTAGGGGGAGGGCCTGAGACCCAGTACTTC. Protein: CASSQDLGGGPETQYF.

There are many counts of this clonotype. The CDR3, as DNA: TGTGCCAGCAGTGACTGGATGAAGAGTGGCGAGCAGTACTTC. It codes for CASSDWMKSGEQYF. The chain links TRBV12-3 or TRBV12-4 to TRBJ2-7, with unresolved D. V shed 5 bases and J shed 6 bases, with 17 bases lying between them. The length of the CDR3 is 14 residues.

This rearrangement joins TRBV6-5 to TRBJ1-1; D is uncertain. The CDR3 loop spans 14 amino acids. CDR1 and CDR2 from the germline V gene are MNHEY and SVGAGI. The V and J ends lost 7 bases and 4 bases respectively, with 16 bases between them. DNA for the CDR3: TGTGCCAGCACCATCGCTCTGGTTAGCACTGAAGCTTTCTTT. Translating it yields CASTIALVSTEAFF.

With respect to this clonotype: Mismatch with germline at one junction end may stem from a read error. The chain links TRBV7-3 to TRBJ2-2; D might be TRBD2 (5 bases). CDR3 length: 14 amino acids. Germline loops: CDR1 SGHTA, CDR2 FQGTGA. CDR3 in DNA: TGTGCCAGCCGCAGAACAGTGAACACCGGGGAGCTGTCTTGG. Residues: CASRRTVNTGELSW. Supplemented by reference TRBV7-3 and TRBJ2-2, the full variable domain reads GAGVSQTPSNKVTEKGKYVELRCDPISGHTALYWYRQSLGQGPEFLIYFQGTGAADDSGLPNDRFFAVRPEGSVSTLKIQRTERGDSAVYLCASRRTVNTGELSWGEGSRLTVL.

This clonotype has just one count. This may be a read error: a much more frequent sequence differs by one nucleotide. No conserved phenylalanine or tryptophan is present at the end of the CDR3, so a read error is the likely explanation. The rearrangement joins TRBV6-2 or TRBV6-3 to TRBJ1-5; no reliable D call. This CDR3 contains 17 residues. With 2 bases removed from V and 2 bases from J, the gap between germline ends came to 16 bases. From germline, CDR1 is MNHEY and CDR2 SVGEGT. CDR3: CASSYESWGEGNQPQHS. The CDR3 DNA follows: TGTGCCAGCAGTTACGAGTCGTGGGGAGAGGGCAATCAGCCCCAGCATTCT.